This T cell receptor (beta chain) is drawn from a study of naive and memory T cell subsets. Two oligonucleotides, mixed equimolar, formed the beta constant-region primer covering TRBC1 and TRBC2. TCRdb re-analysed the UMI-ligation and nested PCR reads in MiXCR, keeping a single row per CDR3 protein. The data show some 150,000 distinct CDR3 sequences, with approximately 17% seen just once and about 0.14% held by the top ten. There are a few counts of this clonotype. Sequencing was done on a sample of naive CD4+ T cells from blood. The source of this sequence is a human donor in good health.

The CDR3 loop reads CASSQVGNEQFF. CDR3 DNA sequence: TGTGCCAGCAGCCAAGTGGGAAATGAGCAGTTCTTC. The chain joins TRBV3-1 to TRBJ2-1; D is uncertain. This CDR3 comprises 12 residues. Per the germline V gene, CDR1 is LGHDT and CDR2 is YNNKEL (reference sequence). The V end lost 1 base, the J end lost 7 bases, and 5 bases lay between the germline ends.